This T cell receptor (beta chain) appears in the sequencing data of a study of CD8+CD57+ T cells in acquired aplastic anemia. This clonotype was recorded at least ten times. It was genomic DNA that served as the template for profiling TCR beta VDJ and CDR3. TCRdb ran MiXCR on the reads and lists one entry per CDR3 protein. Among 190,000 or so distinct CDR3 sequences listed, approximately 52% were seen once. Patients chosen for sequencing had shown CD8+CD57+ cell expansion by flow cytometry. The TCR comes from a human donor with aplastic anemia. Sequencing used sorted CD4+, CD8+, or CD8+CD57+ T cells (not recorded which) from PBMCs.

The CDR3 loop reads CASTHGQGLNSPLHF. DNA of the CDR3: TGTGCCAGTACCCACGGACAGGGTCTGAATTCACCCCTCCACTTT. V is TRBV19 and J is TRBJ1-6, with 8 bases identical to TRBD1. CDR1 and CDR2 (germline): LNHDA, SQIVND (reference sequence). Trimming at V came to 7 bases and at J to 7 bases, leaving 9 bases not matched to a gene. There are 15 residues in the CDR3. The entire variable domain, with the rest obtained from reference TRBV19 and TRBJ1-6, is as follows: DGGITQSPKYLFRKEGQNVTLSCEQNLNHDAMYWYRQDPGQGLRLIYYSQIVNDFQKGDIAEGYSVSREKKESFPLTVTSAQKNPTAFYLCASTHGQGLNSPLHFGNGTRLTVT.